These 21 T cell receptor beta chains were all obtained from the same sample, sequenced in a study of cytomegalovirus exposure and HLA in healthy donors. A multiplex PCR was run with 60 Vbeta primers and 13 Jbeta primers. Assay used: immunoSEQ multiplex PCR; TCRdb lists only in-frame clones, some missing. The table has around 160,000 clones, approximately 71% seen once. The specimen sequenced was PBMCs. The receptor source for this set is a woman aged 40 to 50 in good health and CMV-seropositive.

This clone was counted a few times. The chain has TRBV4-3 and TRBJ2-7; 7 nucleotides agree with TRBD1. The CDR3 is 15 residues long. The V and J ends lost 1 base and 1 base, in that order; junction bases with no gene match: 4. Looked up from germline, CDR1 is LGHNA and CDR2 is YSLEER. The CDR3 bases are TGCGCCAGCAGCCAAGGGACAGGTACATCCTACGAGCAGTACTTC. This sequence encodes CASSQGTGTSYEQYF.

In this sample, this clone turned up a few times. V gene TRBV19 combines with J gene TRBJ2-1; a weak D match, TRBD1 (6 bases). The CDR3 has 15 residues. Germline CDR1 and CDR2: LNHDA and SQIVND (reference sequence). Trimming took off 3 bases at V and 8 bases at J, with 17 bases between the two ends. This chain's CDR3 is CASSIEQGTTYEQFF. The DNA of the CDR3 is TGTGCCAGTAGTATTGAACAGGGAACCACCTATGAGCAGTTCTTC.

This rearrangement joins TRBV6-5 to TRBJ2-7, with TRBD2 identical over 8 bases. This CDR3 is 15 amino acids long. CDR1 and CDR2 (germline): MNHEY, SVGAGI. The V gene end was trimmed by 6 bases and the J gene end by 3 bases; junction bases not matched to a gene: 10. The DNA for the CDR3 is TGTGCCAGCAGCCCCTTCAGCGGGGGCAACTACGAGCAGTACTTC. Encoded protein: CASSPFSGGNYEQYF.

The CDR3 spells CASSLYRGQETQYF. In DNA, the CDR3 is TGTGCCAGCAGTTTATACAGGGGGCAAGAGACCCAGTACTTC. The chain couples TRBV28 to TRBJ2-5; TRBD1 agrees at 8 bases. The junction had 0 bases not matched to a gene; V was cut back by 1 base and J by 2 bases. Germline loops: CDR1 MDHEN, CDR2 SYDVKM. This CDR3 spans 14 amino acids.

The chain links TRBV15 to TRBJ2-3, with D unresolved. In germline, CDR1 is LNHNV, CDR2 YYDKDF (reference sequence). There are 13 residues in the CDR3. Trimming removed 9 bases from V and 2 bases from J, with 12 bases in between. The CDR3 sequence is CATRRGITDTQYF. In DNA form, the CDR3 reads TGTGCCACTCGACGCGGAATCACAGATACGCAGTATTTT.

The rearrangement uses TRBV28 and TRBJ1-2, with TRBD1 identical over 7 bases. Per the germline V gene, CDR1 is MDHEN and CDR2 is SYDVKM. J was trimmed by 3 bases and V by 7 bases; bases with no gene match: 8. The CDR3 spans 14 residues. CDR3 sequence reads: CASTLPDRDYGYTF. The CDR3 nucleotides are TGTGCCAGCACCCTTCCTGACAGGGACTATGGCTACACCTTC.

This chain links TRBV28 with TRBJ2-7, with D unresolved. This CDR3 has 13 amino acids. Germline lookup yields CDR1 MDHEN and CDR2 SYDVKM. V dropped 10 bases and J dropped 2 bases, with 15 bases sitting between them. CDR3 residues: CATQAHQAYEQYF. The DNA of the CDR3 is TGTGCCACCCAAGCTCATCAGGCCTACGAGCAGTACTTC.

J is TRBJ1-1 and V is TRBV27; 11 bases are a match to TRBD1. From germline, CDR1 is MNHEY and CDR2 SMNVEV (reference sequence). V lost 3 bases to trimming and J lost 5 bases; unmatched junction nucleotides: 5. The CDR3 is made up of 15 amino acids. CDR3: CASSFGTGGGTEAFF. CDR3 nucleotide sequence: TGTGCCAGCAGTTTCGGGACAGGGGGGGGGACTGAAGCTTTCTTT.

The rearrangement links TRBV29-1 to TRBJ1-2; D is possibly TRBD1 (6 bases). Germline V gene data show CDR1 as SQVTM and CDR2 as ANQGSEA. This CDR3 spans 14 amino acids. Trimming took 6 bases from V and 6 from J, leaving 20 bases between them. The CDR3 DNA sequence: TGCAGCGTCCTTTCCGGGGACAAGAATGATGGCTACACCTTC. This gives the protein CSVLSGDKNDGYTF.

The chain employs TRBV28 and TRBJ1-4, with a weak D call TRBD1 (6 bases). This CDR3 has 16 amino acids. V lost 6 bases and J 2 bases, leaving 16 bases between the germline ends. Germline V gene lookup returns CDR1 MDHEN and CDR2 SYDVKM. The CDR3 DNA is TGTGCCAGCAGGACTACAGGGCCCGCTACTAATGAAAAACTGTTTTTT. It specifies CASRTTGPATNEKLFF.

CDR3 in DNA: TGTGCCAGCAGTGCTGTCCCGGGAACCAACAATGAGCAGTTCTTC. This sequence encodes CASSAVPGTNNEQFF. This chain joins TRBV6-4 and TRBJ2-1; D perhaps matches TRBD2 (5 bases). Trimming stripped 4 bases from V and 5 bases from J, with 15 bases between. The CDR3 loop spans 15 amino acids. The V gene's germline CDR1 is MRHNA and CDR2 SNTAGT.

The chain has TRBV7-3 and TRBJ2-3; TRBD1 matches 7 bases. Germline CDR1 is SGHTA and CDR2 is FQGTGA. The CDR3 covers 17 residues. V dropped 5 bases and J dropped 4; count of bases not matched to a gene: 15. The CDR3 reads CASSTHAGQARPDTQYF. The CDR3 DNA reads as TGTGCCAGCAGCACCCACGCCGGACAGGCCCGGCCAGATACGCAGTATTTT.

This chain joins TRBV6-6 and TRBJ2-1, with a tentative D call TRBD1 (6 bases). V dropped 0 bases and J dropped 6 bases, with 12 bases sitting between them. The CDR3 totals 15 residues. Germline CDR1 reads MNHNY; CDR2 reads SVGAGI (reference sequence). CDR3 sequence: CASSYSIGQLNEQFF. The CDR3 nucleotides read TGTGCCAGCAGTTACTCGATTGGACAGCTCAATGAGCAGTTCTTC.

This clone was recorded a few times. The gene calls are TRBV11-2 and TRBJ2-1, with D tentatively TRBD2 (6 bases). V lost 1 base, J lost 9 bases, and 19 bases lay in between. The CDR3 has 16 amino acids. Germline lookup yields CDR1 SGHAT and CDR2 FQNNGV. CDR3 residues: CASSLGYGRRDGEQFF. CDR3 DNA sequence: TGTGCCAGCAGCTTAGGGTACGGGAGAAGGGACGGTGAGCAGTTCTTC. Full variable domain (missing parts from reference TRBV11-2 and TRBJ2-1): EAGVAQSPRYKIIEKRQSVAFWCNPISGHATLYWYQQILGQGPKLLIQFQNNGVVDDSQLPKDRFSAERLKGVDSTLKIQPAKLEDSAVYLCASSLGYGRRDGEQFFGPGTRLTVL.

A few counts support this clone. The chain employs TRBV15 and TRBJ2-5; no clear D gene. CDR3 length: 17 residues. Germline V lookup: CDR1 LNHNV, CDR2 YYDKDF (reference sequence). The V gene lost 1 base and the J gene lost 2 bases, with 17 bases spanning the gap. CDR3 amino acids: CATSRVLVQKRQETQYF. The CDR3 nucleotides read TGTGCCACCAGCAGAGTGTTGGTGCAGAAGAGGCAAGAGACCCAGTACTTC. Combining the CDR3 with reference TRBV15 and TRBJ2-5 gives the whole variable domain DAMVIQNPRYQVTQFGKPVTLSCSQTLNHNVMYWYQQKSSQAPKLLFHYYDKDFNNEADTPDNFQSRRPNTSFCFLDIRSPGLGDTAMYLCATSRVLVQKRQETQYFGPGTRLLVL.

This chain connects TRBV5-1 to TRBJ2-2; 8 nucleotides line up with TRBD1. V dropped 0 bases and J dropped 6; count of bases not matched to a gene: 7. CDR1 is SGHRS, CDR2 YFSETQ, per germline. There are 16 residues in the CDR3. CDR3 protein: CASSLVAQGAPGELFF. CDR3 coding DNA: TGCGCCAGCAGCTTGGTGGCTCAGGGGGCGCCCGGGGAGCTGTTTTTT.

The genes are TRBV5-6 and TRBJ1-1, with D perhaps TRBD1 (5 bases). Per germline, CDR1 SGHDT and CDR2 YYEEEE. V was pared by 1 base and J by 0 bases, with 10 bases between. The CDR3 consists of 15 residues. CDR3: CASSLNRNMNTEAFF. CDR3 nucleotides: TGTGCCAGCAGCTTGAACAGGAACATGAACACTGAAGCTTTCTTT.

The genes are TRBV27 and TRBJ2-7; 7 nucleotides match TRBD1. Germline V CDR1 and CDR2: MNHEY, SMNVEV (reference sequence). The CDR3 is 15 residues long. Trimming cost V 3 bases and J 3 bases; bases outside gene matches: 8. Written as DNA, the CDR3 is TGTGCCAGCAGTTTCGAACCGGGACAGAGCTACGAGCAGTACTTC. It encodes CASSFEPGQSYEQYF.

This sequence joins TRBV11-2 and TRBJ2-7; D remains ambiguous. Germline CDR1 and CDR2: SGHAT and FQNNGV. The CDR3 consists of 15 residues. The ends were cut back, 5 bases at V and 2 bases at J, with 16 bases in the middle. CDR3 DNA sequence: TGTGCCAGCAGCACCTTGTGGCGGAACACCTACGAGCAGTACTTC. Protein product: CASSTLWRNTYEQYF.

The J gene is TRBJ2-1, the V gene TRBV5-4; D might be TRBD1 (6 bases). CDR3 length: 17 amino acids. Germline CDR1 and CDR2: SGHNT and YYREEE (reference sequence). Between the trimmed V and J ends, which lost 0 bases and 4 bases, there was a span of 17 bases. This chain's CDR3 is CASSLGSWLQGYNEQFF. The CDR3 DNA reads TGTGCCAGCAGCTTGGGGTCGTGGTTACAGGGTTACAATGAGCAGTTCTTC.

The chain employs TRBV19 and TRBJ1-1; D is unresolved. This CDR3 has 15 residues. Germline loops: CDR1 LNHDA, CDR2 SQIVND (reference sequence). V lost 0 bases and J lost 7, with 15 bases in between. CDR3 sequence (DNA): TGTGCCAGTAGTATAGATCGGTCGTTGGCAGGTGAAGCTTTCTTT. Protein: CASSIDRSLAGEAFF.